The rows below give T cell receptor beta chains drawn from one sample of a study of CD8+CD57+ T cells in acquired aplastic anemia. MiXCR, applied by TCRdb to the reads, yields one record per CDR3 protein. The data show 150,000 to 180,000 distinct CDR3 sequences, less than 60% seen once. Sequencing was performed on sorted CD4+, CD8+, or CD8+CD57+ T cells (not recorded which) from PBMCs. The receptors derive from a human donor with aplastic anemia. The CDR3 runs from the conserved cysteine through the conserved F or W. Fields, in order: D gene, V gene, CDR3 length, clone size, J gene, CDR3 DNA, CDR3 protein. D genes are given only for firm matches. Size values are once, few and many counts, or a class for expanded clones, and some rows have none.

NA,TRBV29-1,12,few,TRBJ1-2,TGCAGCGTTGATTTCGGTAACTATGGCTACACCTTC,CSVDFGNYGYTF
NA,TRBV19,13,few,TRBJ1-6,TGTGCCAGTAGTAGCAGGGGAAGTTCACCCCTCCACTTT,CASSSRGSSPLHF
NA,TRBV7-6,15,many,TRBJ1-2,TGTGCCAGCAGCTTAGCCCCAGAAGCTAACTATGGCTACACCTTC,CASSLAPEANYGYTF
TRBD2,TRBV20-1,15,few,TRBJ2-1,TGCAGTGCTAGAGACCCTAGCGGGATATACAATGAGCAGTTCTTC,CSARDPSGIYNEQFF
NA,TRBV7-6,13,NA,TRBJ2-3,TGTGCCAGCAGCCCCCAGATGGCAGATACGCAGTATTTT,CASSPQMADTQYF
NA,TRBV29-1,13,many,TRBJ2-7,TGCAGCGTTGAAGTCCAGGTCCCCTACGAGCAGTACTTC,CSVEVQVPYEQYF
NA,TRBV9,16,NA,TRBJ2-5,TGTGCCAGCAGCGTAGGTGGGACTCCAAGTGGAGAGACCCAGTACTTC,CASSVGGTPSGETQYF
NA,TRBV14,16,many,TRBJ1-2,TGTGCCAGCAGCCAAGATGGGGGGGAGGTAACCTATGGCTACACCTTC,CASSQDGGEVTYGYTF
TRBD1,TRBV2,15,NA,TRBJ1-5,TGTGCCAGCAGTTGGGACAGGTATAGCAATCAGCCCCAGCATTTT,CASSWDRYSNQPQHF
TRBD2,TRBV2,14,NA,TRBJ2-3,TGTGCCAGCACCAGAGGGCGGGAGGTTGATACGCAGTATTTT,CASTRGREVDTQYF
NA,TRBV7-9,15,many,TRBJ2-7,TGTGCCAGCAGCTTATCCGAGTCCAGTTCCTACGAGCAGTACTTC,CASSLSESSSYEQYF
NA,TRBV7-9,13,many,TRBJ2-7,TGTGCCAGCAGCCCGGGACAAGTCTACGAGCAGTACTTC,CASSPGQVYEQYF
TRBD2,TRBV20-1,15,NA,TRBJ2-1,TGCAGTGCTAGAAGGGCTAGCGGGACTGGGTATGAGCAGTTCTTC,CSARRASGTGYEQFF
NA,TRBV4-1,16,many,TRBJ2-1,TGCGCCAGCAGCCGACGGACAGAAAGTTTCTACAATGAGCAGTTCTTC,CASSRRTESFYNEQFF
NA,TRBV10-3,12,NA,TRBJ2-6,TGTGCCATCGATGCTGGGGCCAACGTCCTGACTTTC,CAIDAGANVLTF
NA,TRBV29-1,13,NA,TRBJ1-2,TGCAGAGCTGCGGGGGGAACTAACTATGGCTACACCTTC,CRAAGGTNYGYTF
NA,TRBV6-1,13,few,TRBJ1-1,TGTGCCAGCAGCCTCGGGTTAGGGACTGAAGCTTTCTTT,CASSLGLGTEAFF
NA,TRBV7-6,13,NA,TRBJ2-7,TGTGCCAGCAGCTTAGCGCCCGCCTACGAGCAGTACTTC,CASSLAPAYEQYF
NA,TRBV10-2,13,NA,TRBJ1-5,TGCGCCAGCAAAGACAGGATTAATCAGCCCCAGCATTTT,CASKDRINQPQHF
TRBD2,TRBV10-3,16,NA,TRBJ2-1,TGTGCCATCAGTGAGTCACTAGCGGCGGCCCACAATGAGCAGTTCTTC,CAISESLAAAHNEQFF
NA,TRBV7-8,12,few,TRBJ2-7,TGTGCCAGCAGCCCAGGACGGGTCGAGCAGTACTTC,CASSPGRVEQYF
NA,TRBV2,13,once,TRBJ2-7,TGTGCCAGCAGTGCGCCCTACCTATACGAGCAGTACTTC,CASSAPYLYEQYF
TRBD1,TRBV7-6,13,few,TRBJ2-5,TGTGCCAGCAGCAGGGGACAGGGAGAGACCCAGTACTTC,CASSRGQGETQYF
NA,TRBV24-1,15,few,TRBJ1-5,TGTGCCACCAGTGATGAGCAGGGATCACATCAGCCCCAGCATTTT,CATSDEQGSHQPQHF
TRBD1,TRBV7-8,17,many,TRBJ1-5,TGTGCCAGCAGCCCCTTGGACAGGGTCCGACTCAATCAGCCCCAGCATTTT,CASSPLDRVRLNQPQHF
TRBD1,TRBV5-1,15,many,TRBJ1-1,TGCGCCAGCAGCTTGTGGGGACAGCCGAACACTGAAGCTTTCTTT,CASSLWGQPNTEAFF
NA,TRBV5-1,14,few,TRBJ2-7,TGCGCCAGCAGCTTTGGAGCAGGCCTCTACGAGCAGTACTTC,CASSFGAGLYEQYF
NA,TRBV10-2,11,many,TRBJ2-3,TGCGCCAGCAGCCGAGGGGATACGCAGTATTTT,CASSRGDTQYF
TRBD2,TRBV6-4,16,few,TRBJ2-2,TGTGCCAGCAAAAGGACTAGCGGGGAAAACACCGGGGAGCTGTTTTTT,CASKRTSGENTGELFF
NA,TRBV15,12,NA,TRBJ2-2,TGTGCCACCAGAAGGGTGGTCGGGGAGCTGTTTTTT,CATRRVVGELFF
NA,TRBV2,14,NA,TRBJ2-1,TGTGCCAGCAGTGAAGTAAGTGAGTACAATGAGCAGTTCTTC,CASSEVSEYNEQFF
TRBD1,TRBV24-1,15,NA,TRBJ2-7,TGTGCCACCAGTGATCTACGACAGGGACGCCACGAGCAGTACTTC,CATSDLRQGRHEQYF